This T cell receptor (beta chain) was documented in a study of CD8+ T cells in alopecia areata. General observations from the study: Amid tofacitinib therapy, many expanded lesional clones stayed present in scalp and blood. Higher clonality and more expanded CD8+ clones appeared in lesional than normal scalp. Patients showed less clear TCR sequence sharing than mice, possibly partly because of HLA diversity.

cDNA serving as the sequencing template came from extracted, reverse transcribed RNA. The data were produced by immunoSEQ multiplex PCR, yet TCRdb's version contains in-frame clones alone and is incomplete. The table records roughly 210,000 clones, 40% to 45% of them present only once. The treatment denotes: oral pan-JAK inhibitor, 5-10 mg twice daily. About this clone itself: Its specificity is not known.

Trimming cost V 4 bases and J 5 bases, with 13 bases left between them. Germline CDR1 and CDR2: SQVTM and ANQGSEA. This CDR3 is 13 amino acids long. The source is a human donor with alopecia areata. The chain couples TRBV29-1 to TRBJ2-3; D may be TRBD2 (6 bases). Source: CD4+ T cells sorted from blood, taken at approximately week 37, from a patient treated with tofacitinib. CDR3 protein: CSVVPSGGDTQYF. CDR3 DNA: TGCAGCGTTGTACCCTCCGGGGGAGATACGCAGTATTTT.